What follows are 31 T cell receptor beta chains derived from one specimen sequenced in a study of molecular identifiers for immune sequencing clone quantification. TCRdb re-derived calls from the PCR reads in MiXCR, one entry per CDR3 protein. Among approximately 680,000 distinct CDR3 sequences, about 25% were seen once, and the ten largest hold about 0.81%. Source material: naive CD8+ T cells from blood, with Jurkat cell RNA spiked in. Subset defined: FACS-sorted CD8+CD4-CCR7+CD45RA+ naive T cells. Receptor source: a human donor in good health. Some libraries in this study had Jurkat cell RNA spiked in.

About this clonotype itself: A much larger clone differs from this one at a single base, so this may be a read error. The gene calls are TRBV19 and TRBJ2-7; D gene ambiguous. Trimming stripped 5 bases from V and 0 bases from J, with 11 bases between. This CDR3 comprises 14 residues. From germline, CDR1 is LNHDA and CDR2 SQIVND (reference sequence). This chain's CDR3 is CASSVSGPSYEQYF. In DNA, the CDR3 is TGTGCCAGTAGTGTATCCGGCCCCTCCTACGAGCAGTACTTC.

The V call is TRBV20-1, the J call TRBJ2-3; 14 bases fit TRBD2. This CDR3 has 15 residues. The germline CDR1 and CDR2 sequences are DFQATT and SNEGSKA (reference sequence). The ends lost 3 bases at V and 3 bases at J; junction bases unmatched: 2. CDR3 in DNA: TGCAGTGCTAGGCGGACTAGCGGGGGGACAGATACGCAGTATTTT. Amino acids: CSARRTSGGTDTQYF.

Of note for this clonotype: With a much larger clone just one base away, this may be a read error. The V call is TRBV28, the J call TRBJ1-3; D may be TRBD1 (6 bases). Germline loops: CDR1 MDHEN, CDR2 SYDVKM. The CDR3 loop spans 15 amino acids. The CDR3, as DNA: TGTACCAGCAGTTTCCGGGGGGCGTTGGGAAACACCATATATTTT. This translates into CTSSFRGALGNTIYF. Filled out from reference TRBV28 and TRBJ1-3, the complete variable domain reads DVKVTQSSRYLVKRTGEKVFLECVQDMDHENMFWYRQDPGLGLRLIYFSYDVKMKEKGDIPEGYSVSREKKERFSLILESASTNQTSMYLCTSSFRGALGNTIYFGEGSWLTVV.

This clonotype was recorded once. This rearrangement joins TRBV27 to TRBJ2-1, with 9 bases that match TRBD2. Looked up from germline, CDR1 is MNHEY and CDR2 is SMNVEV (reference sequence). This CDR3 is built from 15 residues. Losses at the gene ends were 5 bases for V and 6 bases for J; bases not matched to a gene: 8. In DNA form, the CDR3 reads TGTGCCAGCAGTCCTCCAGCGGGGGGAGTCAATGAGCAGTTCTTC. It is translated as CASSPPAGGVNEQFF.

CDR3 DNA: TGTGCCAGCAGCTTATGGCTAGCGGGAGGGCGGGCCAAAAACATTCAGTACTTC. This encodes CASSLWLAGGRAKNIQYF. The V call is TRBV7-2, the J call TRBJ2-4, with 12 bases that match TRBD2. Unmatched junction bases numbered 6, after V lost 2 bases and J lost 1 base. The CDR3 has 18 residues. Germline V gene lookup returns CDR1 SGHTA and CDR2 FQGNSA.

This rearrangement joins TRBV5-4 to TRBJ2-5; TRBD2 is a possible D gene (6 bases). The CDR3 is 16 residues long. CDR1 and CDR2 (germline): SGHNT, YYREEE (reference sequence). V lost 4 bases, J lost 3 bases, and 19 bases lay in between. The DNA for the CDR3 is TGTGCCAGCAGCCCAGGACTCGCGGGGCGTGAAGAGACCCAGTACTTC. Translated: CASSPGLAGREETQYF.

This clonotype showed up just a few times. The CDR3: CASTHGGEQYF. The CDR3 coding sequence is TGTGCCAGCACCCACGGGGGTGAGCAGTACTTC. The rearrangement joins TRBV6-2 or TRBV6-3 to TRBJ2-7, with D perhaps matching TRBD2 (6 bases). V lost 7 bases and J lost 7, with 11 bases in between. CDR3 length: 11 amino acids. Germline loops: CDR1 MNHEY, CDR2 SVGEGT.

This clonotype was observed many times. This chain connects TRBV4-2 to TRBJ1-1; perhaps TRBD1 as D (5 bases). The CDR3 contains 15 residues. Germline assignment: CDR1 LGHNA and CDR2 YNFKEQ. V was trimmed by 4 bases and J by 6 bases, leaving 18 bases between them. The CDR3 is CASSLAMGQFPEAFF. For the CDR3, the DNA is TGTGCCAGCAGCCTTGCGATGGGGCAGTTCCCTGAAGCTTTCTTT.

This clonotype has a handful of counts. The gene calls are TRBV7-2 and TRBJ2-7; 12 nucleotides align to TRBD2. V shed 5 bases, J shed 0 bases, and the junction held 5 bases outside the gene matches. Germline CDR1 is SGHTA and CDR2 is FQGNSA. The CDR3 spans 16 residues. The DNA for the CDR3 is TGTGCCAGCAGCGTCGGACTAGCGGGGACCTCCTACGAGCAGTACTTC. Its translation is CASSVGLAGTSYEQYF.

In the case of this clonotype: A much larger clonotype is one base distant, so this may be a read error. J is TRBJ2-1 and V is TRBV29-1; D is ambiguous. The CDR3 is made up of 11 amino acids. Germline V gives CDR1 SQVTM, CDR2 ANQGSEA. The CDR3 is CSVDTYNERFF. The CDR3 region has the DNA TGCAGCGTTGACACTTACAATGAGCGGTTCTTC.

This clonotype was counted only a few times. The chain is built from TRBV6-5 and TRBJ1-1; no definite D call. Per the germline V gene, CDR1 is MNHEY and CDR2 is SVGAGI. CDR3 length: 16 residues. V was trimmed by 6 bases and J by 0 bases, leaving 17 bases between them. CDR3 nucleotide sequence: TGTGCCAGCAGCCGAACCAGTGACGGGGTGAACACTGAAGCTTTCTTT. Translation: CASSRTSDGVNTEAFF.

With regard to this clonotype: A read error may be the cause here, since a much bigger clone is one base away. The chain uses TRBV7-9 and TRBJ1-1; no definite D call. This CDR3 has 13 residues. Germline CDR1 SEHNR, CDR2 FQNEAQ (reference sequence). CDR3 region: CASSLGWATGAFF. CDR3 sequence (DNA): TGTGCCAGCAGCTTAGGCTGGGCCACTGGAGCTTTCTTT.

This clonotype was seen only a few times. The V gene is TRBV14, the J gene TRBJ2-2, with 8 positions matching TRBD2. CDR3 length: 16 residues. From germline, CDR1 is SGHDN and CDR2 FVKESK. The V gene end was trimmed by 1 base and the J gene end by 6 bases; junction bases not matched to a gene: 7. CDR3 in DNA: TGTGCCAGCAGCCAAGTCCTGCGGGGGGCGGCCGGGGAGCTGTTTTTT. Translating it yields CASSQVLRGAAGELFF.

This clonotype appeared a few times. This rearrangement joins TRBV6-1 to TRBJ2-1, with TRBD2 matching 11 bases. V shed 2 bases and J 10 bases; nucleotides not matched to a gene: 10. Germline loops: CDR1 MNHNS, CDR2 SASEGT. The CDR3 covers 16 residues. The CDR3 sequence is CASSERTSGSLGEQFF. CDR3 sequence (DNA): TGTGCCAGCAGTGAACGGACTAGCGGGTCCTTGGGGGAGCAGTTCTTC.

This chain connects TRBV7-2 to TRBJ1-2, with D possibly matching TRBD1 (6 bases). CDR3 length equals 12 residues. Germline V CDR1 and CDR2: SGHTA, FQGNSA. The CDR3 DNA is TGTGCAGTGGGGGGCCTCCAGTGGGGCTACACCTTC. Amino acids: CAVGGLQWGYTF.

This rearrangement joins TRBV27 to TRBJ2-7, with a weak D call TRBD1 (5 bases). The CDR3 length is 15 residues. Trimming removed 5 bases from V and 3 bases from J, with 17 bases in between. Germline CDR1 and CDR2: MNHEY and SMNVEV (reference sequence). The CDR3 protein is CASSPTLQGIYEQYF. The CDR3 nucleotides read TGTGCCAGCAGTCCCACCCTCCAGGGAATCTACGAGCAGTACTTC.

This clonotype appeared many times. V gene TRBV20-1 combines with J gene TRBJ2-3; D perhaps matches TRBD1 (5 bases). Germline CDR1 and CDR2: DFQATT and SNEGSKA (reference sequence). The CDR3 extends over 11 amino acids. V was cut by 5 bases and J by 6 bases, with 9 bases left in between. CDR3 region: CSAQAGDTQYF. Here the CDR3 DNA reads TGCAGTGCTCAAGCAGGGGATACGCAGTATTTT.

CDR3 region: CASSYTEMGYDYGYTF. CDR3 DNA sequence: TGTGCCAGCAGTTACACAGAAATGGGGTACGACTATGGCTACACCTTC. The genes are TRBV6-5 and TRBJ1-2; D is unresolved. The length of the CDR3 is 16 residues. V lost 2 bases, J lost 3 bases, and 16 bases lay in between. CDR1 is MNHEY and CDR2 is SVGAGI in the germline V gene.

This clonotype came up many times. V is TRBV12-3 or TRBV12-4 and J is TRBJ2-3; unclear D gene. The ends were cut back, 3 bases at V and 4 bases at J, with 5 bases in the middle. The CDR3 has 12 amino acids. CDR3 sequence: CASSLEPDTQYF. The CDR3 DNA reads TGTGCCAGCAGTTTGGAACCAGATACGCAGTATTTT.

This clonotype was seen only a few times. This chain connects TRBV4-3 to TRBJ1-3; TRBD1 matches 8 bases. The CDR3 is made up of 16 amino acids. The J segment lost 2 bases and the V segment lost 0 bases, leaving 3 bases of the junction unmatched. Germline loops: CDR1 LGHNA, CDR2 YSLEER. CDR3 coding DNA: TGCGCCAGCAGCCAAGATTCGACAGGGGCTGGAAACACCATATATTTT. Protein product: CASSQDSTGAGNTIYF.

This clonotype was counted a few times. The chain carries TRBV29-1 and TRBJ1-1; possibly TRBD1 for D (6 bases). V lost 1 base to trimming and J lost 0 bases, with 6 bases between them. This CDR3 has 13 amino acids. Germline CDR1 SQVTM, CDR2 ANQGSEA. CDR3 region: CSVEGQVNTEAFF. Here the CDR3 DNA reads TGCAGCGTTGAAGGACAGGTGAACACTGAAGCTTTCTTT.

The V gene is TRBV27, the J gene TRBJ2-1, with 10 bases aligning to TRBD1. V trimming: 7 bases; J trimming: 2 bases; junction bases outside the gene matches: 5. This CDR3 contains 15 residues. The germline CDR1 and CDR2 sequences are MNHEY and SMNVEV (reference sequence). CDR3 in amino acids: CASTPGTGAYNEQFF. The CDR3 nucleotides are TGTGCCAGCACACCCGGGACAGGGGCCTACAATGAGCAGTTCTTC.

To note about this clonotype: Since a much larger clone is just one base distant, this may be a read error. V is TRBV27 and J is TRBJ2-7; 7 bases align to TRBD2. From germline, CDR1 is MNHEY and CDR2 SMNVEV (reference sequence). The CDR3 totals 14 residues. V shed 5 bases and J 6 bases; nucleotides not matched to a gene: 10. This CDR3 is CASSPERDGFEQYF. In DNA form, the CDR3 reads TGTGCCAGCAGTCCGGAGCGGGACGGCTTCGAGCAGTACTTC.

This clonotype was counted a single time. A much larger clone lies one base from this, so it may be a read error. The missing conserved phenylalanine or tryptophan at the end of this CDR3 makes a read error likely. The chain uses TRBV12-3 or TRBV12-4 and TRBJ2-5; no clear D. The V gene lost 5 bases and the J gene lost 4 bases, with 8 bases spanning the gap. The CDR3 contains 12 residues. Here the CDR3 DNA reads TGTGCCAGCAGTCACCCCGGAGAGACCCAGTACCTC. Translating gives CASSHPGETQYL.

As regards this clonotype: An end of the junction differs from the germline gene, which may be a read error. J is TRBJ2-3 and V is TRBV9; tentative D call: TRBD1 (5 bases). Germline lookup yields CDR1 SGDLS and CDR2 YYNGEE. This CDR3 comprises 15 residues. The CDR3 is CASSGIFGHTDTQFF. The CDR3 DNA is TGTGCCAGCAGCGGAATATTTGGACACACAGATACGCAGTTTTTT.

V gene TRBV10-3 combines with J gene TRBJ1-2; D remains unclear. From germline, CDR1 is ENHRY and CDR2 SYGVKD. V gave up 4 bases and J gave up 8 bases, with 23 bases separating them. The CDR3 runs to 16 residues. The DNA of the CDR3 is TGTGCCATCAGTGTTTTTCTTGAGCAGGAGGAGTTGGGCTACACCTTC. This sequence encodes CAISVFLEQEELGYTF.

This clonotype was detected only a few times. The chain links TRBV20-1 to TRBJ2-5; TRBD2 aligns across 11 bases. CDR1 and CDR2 from the germline V gene are DFQATT and SNEGSKA (reference sequence). J gave up 4 bases and V 6 bases, and 25 bases lay outside the gene matches. This CDR3 has 20 residues. The CDR3 DNA is TGCAGTGCGGAAACAGCCGACTATAGCGGGGGGGCCGAGGTATTAGAGACCCAGTACTTC. Residues: CSAETADYSGGAEVLETQYF.

The genes are TRBV30 and TRBJ2-7; D is possibly TRBD2 (5 bases). Deletions cut 4 bases from V and 4 bases from J, with 17 bases between. This CDR3 is built from 14 residues. Germline V gives CDR1 GTSNPN, CDR2 SVGIG (reference sequence). The CDR3 DNA is TGTGCCTGGATGGCGAGGGAGTTGGGGTACGAGCAGTACTTC. This encodes CAWMARELGYEQYF.

The chain carries TRBV30 and TRBJ2-5; D remains unclear. Per the germline V gene, CDR1 is GTSNPN and CDR2 is SVGIG (reference sequence). Trimming removed 5 bases at V and 4 bases at J, with 11 bases between. This CDR3 contains 12 residues. Here the CDR3 reads CAWGALRETQYF. DNA of the CDR3: TGTGCCTGGGGTGCGCTGCGAGAGACCCAGTACTTC.

The chain is built from TRBV4-3 and TRBJ2-6; D may correspond to TRBD1 or TRBD2 (5 bases each). V was pared by 0 bases and J by 4 bases, with 13 bases between. Germline V gene sequence: CDR1 LGHNA, CDR2 YSLEER. The CDR3 is 17 amino acids. In DNA, the CDR3 is TGCGCCAGCAGCCAAGATAGGGTAGGGACCGGGGCCAACGTCCTGACTTTC. It translates to CASSQDRVGTGANVLTF.

The sample holds many counts of this clonotype. The chain employs TRBV29-1 and TRBJ2-7, with 10 bases identical to TRBD2. The V gene's germline CDR1 is SQVTM and CDR2 ANQGSEA. Trimming removed 8 bases from V and 3 bases from J; junction bases left unmatched: 10. There are 14 residues in the CDR3. Here the CDR3 reads CSISPASGSYEQYF. The CDR3, as DNA: TGCAGCATCTCTCCTGCTAGCGGGAGCTACGAGCAGTACTTC.